These 7 T cell receptor beta chains originate from one sample sequenced in a study of STAT5B mutations in CD4+ large granular lymphocyte leukemia. Only in-frame clones appear in the TCRdb table, and some are missing; sequencing was by immunoSEQ multiplex PCR. The sample lists around 23,000 clones, around 80% occurring once. Sequencing input: CD4+ T cells from blood buffy coats. Receptor source: a human donor in good health.

The V gene is TRBV6-1, the J gene TRBJ1-2; D is possibly TRBD1 (5 bases). The V gene lost 5 bases and the J gene lost 4 bases, with 11 bases spanning the gap. The CDR3 spans 13 residues. CDR1 and CDR2 from the germline V gene are MNHNS and SASEGT. The CDR3 DNA is TGTGCCAGCAGTCCGGGACCGATCTATGGCTACACCTTC. Its translation: CASSPGPIYGYTF.

The rearrangement links TRBV11-2 to TRBJ1-2; 7 bases are a match to TRBD1. J was trimmed by 5 bases and V by 4 bases; bases with no gene match: 16. From germline, CDR1 is SGHAT and CDR2 FQNNGV. This CDR3 is built from 17 residues. The CDR3 is CASSSRQGAPTGYGYTF. The DNA of the CDR3 is TGTGCCAGCAGCTCCCGACAGGGTGCCCCAACTGGGTATGGCTACACCTTC.

This chain links TRBV7-2 with TRBJ2-1; D call uncertain. Trimming pared 2 bases from V and 6 bases from J, leaving 5 bases between. The CDR3 extends over 12 amino acids. In germline, CDR1 is SGHTA, CDR2 FQGNSA. The CDR3 is CASSLSGNEQFF. In DNA form, the CDR3 reads TGTGCCAGCAGCTTATCCGGCAATGAGCAGTTCTTC.

Written as DNA, the CDR3 is TGTGCCAGCAGTGAAGTGGTCTTGGGTCATGATACGCAGTATTTT. Residues: CASSEVVLGHDTQYF. V usage is TRBV25-1 and J usage is TRBJ2-3; D gene unclear. The CDR3 is made up of 15 amino acids. Trimming removed 2 bases at V and 6 bases at J, with 15 bases between. CDR1 is MGHDK and CDR2 is SYGVNS in the germline V gene.

The CDR3 loop reads CAWSPWGLGATEAFF. DNA of the CDR3: TGTGCCTGGAGTCCATGGGGGCTTGGGGCCACTGAAGCTTTCTTT. The chain is built from TRBV30 and TRBJ1-1; tentative D call: TRBD1 (6 bases). CDR3 length equals 15 residues. Between the trimmed V and J ends, which lost 2 bases and 4 bases, there was a span of 17 bases. In germline, CDR1 is GTSNPN, CDR2 SVGIG (reference sequence).

This clone has just a few counts. The chain employs TRBV30 and TRBJ1-1; D gene ambiguous. This CDR3 is built from 15 residues. Germline V gene sequence: CDR1 GTSNPN, CDR2 SVGIG (reference sequence). V lost 2 bases, J lost 6 bases, and 19 bases lay in between. The CDR3: CAWSPGKRGYAEAFF. DNA for the CDR3: TGTGCCTGGAGTCCCGGAAAACGGGGTTATGCTGAAGCTTTCTTT.

The chain joins TRBV6-5 to TRBJ2-3; D is ambiguous. The CDR3 runs to 13 residues. V gave up 5 bases and J gave up 5 bases, with 11 bases separating them. CDR1 is MNHEY, CDR2 SVGAGI, per germline. For the CDR3, the DNA is TGTGCCAGCAGTCCCCCATGGGGAGATACGCAGTATTTT. This translates into CASSPPWGDTQYF.